Below are 26 T cell receptor beta chains sequenced from a single sample in a study of blood T cell repertoires in COVID-19. Generated by immunoSEQ multiplex PCR, the TCRdb table keeps only in-frame clones and is missing some. Altogether tens of thousands of clones are present, less than 90% being singletons, with the ten largest covering roughly a sixth. The sequenced sample was peripheral blood. These receptors originate from a woman older than 75 with acute or convalescent COVID-19.

The rearrangement links TRBV6-5 to TRBJ2-7; 10 nucleotides align to TRBD1. Germline V CDR1 and CDR2: MNHEY, SVGAGI. Losses at the gene ends were 2 bases for V and 2 bases for J; bases not matched to a gene: 3. The CDR3 covers 15 residues. The CDR3, as DNA: TGTGCCAGCAGTTACCGGGACAGGGGTCCCTACGAGCAGTACTTC. This codes for CASSYRDRGPYEQYF.

This clone was recorded once. The chain recombines TRBV9 with TRBJ1-6; 7 bases are a match to TRBD1. The CDR3 has 16 amino acids. Germline CDR1 reads SGDLS; CDR2 reads YYNGEE. The trim removed 4 bases at V and 0 bases at J, leaving 4 bases unmatched. CDR3 bases: TGTGCCAGCAGCATGGGACAGAGCTCCTATAATTCACCCCTCCACTTT. This sequence encodes CASSMGQSSYNSPLHF.

The genes are TRBV3-1 (or the pseudogene TRBV3-2) and TRBJ2-7; 8 bases are shared with TRBD2. The V segment lost 1 base and the J segment 1 base; nucleotides outside the gene matches: 3. The CDR3 spans 15 residues. Germline-derived CDR1 and CDR2 are LGHDT and YNNKEL (reference sequence). The CDR3 region is CASSQGRGGSYEQYF. CDR3 DNA: TGTGCCAGCAGCCAAGGTCGGGGGGGGTCCTACGAGCAGTACTTC.

The chain employs TRBV5-1 and TRBJ1-1; TRBD1 is a possible D gene (6 bases). Between the trimmed V and J ends, which lost 0 bases and 5 bases, there was a span of 14 bases. The CDR3 runs 15 residues. Germline V gives CDR1 SGHRS, CDR2 YFSETQ. For the CDR3, the DNA is TGCGCCAGCAGCTTGGCCGAGACAGGTAGGACTGAAGCTTTCTTT. It is translated as CASSLAETGRTEAFF.

This clone was observed a handful of times. The J gene is TRBJ1-4, the V gene TRBV7-9, with D possibly TRBD1 on 6 matching bases. The germline V gene encodes CDR1 SEHNR and CDR2 FQNEAQ (reference sequence). The CDR3 loop spans 15 amino acids. Trimming removed 4 bases at V and 0 bases at J, with 9 bases between. The CDR3 DNA reads as TGTGCCAGCAGCTCCGCAGGGGCAACTAATGAAAAACTGTTTTTT. It encodes CASSSAGATNEKLFF. Variable domain in full (rest from reference TRBV7-9 and TRBJ1-4): DTGVSQNPRHKITKRGQNVTFRCDPISEHNRLYWYRQTLGQGPEFLTYFQNEAQLEKSRLLSDRFSAERPKGSFSTLEIQRTEQGDSAMYLCASSSAGATNEKLFFGSGTQLSVL.

This chain joins TRBV7-2 and TRBJ2-7, with 7 bases identical to TRBD2. V lost 3 bases and J lost 0; bases outside the gene matches: 5. The germline gives CDR1 SGHTA, CDR2 FQGNSA. The CDR3 extends over 15 amino acids. CDR3 sequence: CASSLGGMSSYEQYF. In DNA, the CDR3 is TGTGCCAGCAGCTTGGGGGGGATGAGCTCCTACGAGCAGTACTTC.

This chain uses TRBV9 with TRBJ1-1; 7 positions agree with TRBD1. V was clipped by 1 base and J by 1 base; unmatched bases: 4. CDR1 and CDR2 from the germline V gene are SGDLS and YYNGEE. This CDR3 contains 15 residues. CDR3: CASSVRGGQNTEAFF. CDR3 coding DNA: TGTGCCAGCAGCGTACGAGGGGGCCAGAACACTGAAGCTTTCTTT.

The sample holds a few counts of this clone. V gene TRBV9 combines with J gene TRBJ1-1; a weak D match, TRBD1 (5 bases). V lost 4 bases, J lost 0 bases, and 19 bases lay in between. Germline lookup yields CDR1 SGDLS and CDR2 YYNGEE. This CDR3 comprises 17 residues. The CDR3 DNA reads as TGTGCCAGCAGCACAGGACGCGCTCCCAGGATGAACACTGAAGCTTTCTTT. The encoded protein is CASSTGRAPRMNTEAFF.

CDR3 loop: CASSAGTGYTEAFF. The CDR3 DNA reads as TGCGCCAGCAGCGCCGGGACAGGGTACACTGAAGCTTTCTTT. The chain couples TRBV5-1 to TRBJ1-1; 9 positions match TRBD1. The junction had 4 bases not matched to a gene; V was cut back by 4 bases and J by 3 bases. The CDR3 loop spans 14 amino acids. From germline, CDR1 is SGHRS and CDR2 YFSETQ.

The chain couples TRBV5-1 to TRBJ2-7; 10 bases map to TRBD2. Germline V gene lookup returns CDR1 SGHRS and CDR2 YFSETQ. The CDR3 has 14 amino acids. The ends lost 4 bases at V and 3 bases at J; junction bases unmatched: 4. The CDR3 sequence is CASSPSGGVYEQYF. The DNA of the CDR3 is TGCGCCAGCAGCCCTAGCGGGGGAGTCTACGAGCAGTACTTC.

V usage is TRBV19 and J usage is TRBJ2-2; the D is unclear. V lost 3 bases and J lost 10, with 6 bases in between. Germline CDR1 and CDR2: LNHDA and SQIVND (reference sequence). The CDR3 length is 11 residues. The CDR3 protein is CASSMREELFF. In DNA form, the CDR3 reads TGTGCCAGTAGTATGAGAGAGGAGCTGTTTTTT. Full variable domain (rest looked up from reference TRBV19 and TRBJ2-2): DGGITQSPKYLFRKEGQNVTLSCEQNLNHDAMYWYRQDPGQGLRLIYYSQIVNDFQKGDIAEGYSVSREKKESFPLTVTSAQKNPTAFYLCASSMREELFFGEGSRLTVL.

The chain recombines TRBV19 with TRBJ1-4; a possible D gene is TRBD1 (6 bases). V was clipped by 2 bases and J by 6 bases, with 10 bases between them. Germline values: CDR1 LNHDA, CDR2 SQIVND (reference sequence). CDR3 length: 14 residues. For the CDR3, the DNA is TGTGCCAGTAGTATATCTGGGACATATGAAAAACTGTTTTTT. Encoded protein: CASSISGTYEKLFF.

The rearrangement uses TRBV5-6 and TRBJ1-5; D not certain. The V end lost 3 bases, the J end lost 3 bases, and 13 bases lay between the germline ends. The CDR3 spans 15 residues. Germline V gene data show CDR1 as SGHDT and CDR2 as YYEEEE. This chain's CDR3 is CASSSDGRLNQPQHF. The CDR3 bases are TGTGCCAGCAGCTCCGACGGCAGACTCAATCAGCCCCAGCATTTT.

In its sample, this clone was seen a few times. The V and J genes are TRBV18 and TRBJ1-5; D remains ambiguous. Germline CDR1 and CDR2: KGHSH and LQKENI. The germline V and J ends were trimmed by 8 bases and 0 bases, with 8 bases remaining between them. The CDR3 totals 13 residues. The CDR3 loop is CASRRDSNQPQHF. The CDR3 DNA sequence: TGTGCCAGCCGGAGGGATAGCAATCAGCCCCAGCATTTT.

The gene calls are TRBV24-1 and TRBJ2-7; maybe TRBD1 (6 bases). This CDR3 has 14 residues. The V end was cut by 7 bases, the J end by 2 bases, with 14 bases between. Germline CDR1 and CDR2: KGHDR and SFDVKD. CDR3: CATSPNDRPYEQYF. CDR3 nucleotide sequence: TGTGCCACCAGCCCAAATGACAGGCCCTACGAGCAGTACTTC.

This sequence joins TRBV5-1 and TRBJ1-4; 10 positions match TRBD1. The V gene's germline CDR1 is SGHRS and CDR2 YFSETQ. The trim removed 2 bases at V and 5 bases at J, leaving 15 bases unmatched. This CDR3 is built from 19 residues. The CDR3 loop is CASSFRDRGRGGPNEKLFF. The CDR3 nucleotides read TGCGCCAGCAGCTTCCGTGACAGGGGGCGCGGAGGGCCCAATGAAAAACTGTTTTTT.

This CDR3 reads CASSSTGGETQYF. The CDR3 nucleotides are TGTGCCAGCAGCTCCACAGGGGGTGAGACCCAGTACTTC. V and J are TRBV5-4 and TRBJ2-5; 8 bases map to TRBD1. The CDR3 runs to 13 residues. Germline-derived CDR1 and CDR2 are SGHNT and YYREEE (reference sequence). V dropped 3 bases and J dropped 5; count of bases not matched to a gene: 3. The entire variable domain, with the rest obtained from reference TRBV5-4 and TRBJ2-5, is as follows: ETGVTQSPTHLIKTRGQQVTLRCSSQSGHNTVSWYQQALGQGPQFIFQYYREEENGRGNFPPRFSGLQFPNYSSELNVNALELDDSALYLCASSSTGGETQYFGPGTRLLVL.

This clone was detected once. The CDR3 nucleotides read TGTGCCAGCAGCGGCAGGCTGGGACAGTTGAGCTCCTACAATGAGCAGTTCTTC. Translated: CASSGRLGQLSSYNEQFF. This chain links TRBV7-9 with TRBJ2-1; 7 nucleotides line up with TRBD1. Looked up from germline, CDR1 is SEHNR and CDR2 is FQNEAQ (reference sequence). The CDR3 contains 18 residues. The V gene end was trimmed by 5 bases and the J gene end by 0 bases; junction bases not matched to a gene: 13.

The V gene is TRBV24-1, the J gene TRBJ2-3, with a possible D match to TRBD2 (6 bases). The germline CDR1 and CDR2 sequences are KGHDR and SFDVKD. CDR3 length equals 12 residues. Trimming left V 5 bases short and J 4 bases short, with 6 bases between. CDR3 bases: TGTGCCACCAGTGTAGCGGCAGATACGCAGTATTTT. Translated: CATSVAADTQYF.

The genes are TRBV24-1 and TRBJ1-2; 9 bases are shared with TRBD1. CDR3 size: 12 residues. V was clipped by 7 bases and J by 7 bases; unmatched bases: 3. Looked up from germline, CDR1 is KGHDR and CDR2 is SFDVKD. CDR3 nucleotide sequence: TGTGCCACCAGGGGGACAGGGAGTGGCTACACCTTC. Residues: CATRGTGSGYTF.

The genes are TRBV28 and TRBJ2-5; 11 bases match TRBD1. Germline CDR1 and CDR2: MDHEN and SYDVKM. The CDR3 runs to 18 residues. V was pared by 6 bases and J by 0 bases, with 12 bases of the junction left unmatched. The CDR3 DNA sequence: TGTGCCAGCAGCTGGCCCCCCCGGGACAGGGGGTACCAAGAGACCCAGTACTTC. The encoded protein is CASSWPPRDRGYQETQYF.

The chain is built from TRBV5-1 and TRBJ2-3; D ambiguous. The CDR3 consists of 14 residues. The germline CDR1 and CDR2 sequences are SGHRS and YFSETQ. V dropped 0 bases and J dropped 2 bases, with 7 bases sitting between them. CDR3 residues: CASSLGRLTDTQYF. The CDR3, as DNA: TGCGCCAGCAGCTTGGGGCGGCTCACAGATACGCAGTATTTT.

This sequence joins TRBV5-1 and TRBJ2-1, with TRBD2 matching 9 bases. This CDR3 contains 14 residues. V lost 0 bases and J lost 9; bases outside the gene matches: 4. CDR1 and CDR2 (germline): SGHRS, YFSETQ. The CDR3 protein is CASSLVPSGAEQFF. DNA of the CDR3: TGCGCCAGCAGCTTGGTACCTAGCGGGGCTGAGCAGTTCTTC.

The rearrangement uses TRBV18 and TRBJ2-5; D is uncertain. The CDR3 spans 11 residues. The germline CDR1 and CDR2 sequences are KGHSH and LQKENI. V shed 5 bases and J shed 2 bases, with 3 bases lying between them. The CDR3 sequence is CASSAQETQYF. CDR3 in DNA: TGTGCCAGCTCAGCGCAAGAGACCCAGTACTTC.

This chain uses TRBV5-1 with TRBJ2-1, with D perhaps TRBD1 (6 bases). The CDR3 covers 14 residues. Germline V gene data show CDR1 as SGHRS and CDR2 as YFSETQ. The ends were cut back, 4 bases at V and 7 bases at J, with 15 bases in the middle. The CDR3 DNA is TGCGCCAGCAGCCTCCGGACAGATGGGAATGAGCAGTTCTTC. Translating it yields CASSLRTDGNEQFF.

CDR3 nucleotide sequence: TGTGCCAGCAGCGGGGAGACGGCCTCTGGAAACACCATATATTTT. Translation: CASSGETASGNTIYF. This rearrangement joins TRBV2 to TRBJ1-3; D remains unclear. V gave up 6 bases and J gave up 0 bases, with 12 bases separating them. Germline V gene lookup returns CDR1 SNHLY and CDR2 FYNNEI. This CDR3 is built from 15 residues.